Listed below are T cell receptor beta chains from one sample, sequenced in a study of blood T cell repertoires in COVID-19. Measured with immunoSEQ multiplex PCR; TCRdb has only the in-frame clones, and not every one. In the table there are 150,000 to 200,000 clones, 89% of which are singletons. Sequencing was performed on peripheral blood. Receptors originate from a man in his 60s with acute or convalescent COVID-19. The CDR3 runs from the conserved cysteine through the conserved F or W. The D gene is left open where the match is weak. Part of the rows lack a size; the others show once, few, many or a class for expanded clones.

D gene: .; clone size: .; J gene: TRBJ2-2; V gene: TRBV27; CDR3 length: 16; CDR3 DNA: TGTGCCAGCAAAGGCTGGCGGGACAGCCACACCGGGGAGCTGTTTTTT; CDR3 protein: CASKGWRDSHTGELFF
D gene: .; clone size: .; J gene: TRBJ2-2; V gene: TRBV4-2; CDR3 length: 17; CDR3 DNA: TGTGCCAGCAGCCAACGCCTGTGGGCAAGGAACACCGGGGAGCTGTTTTTT; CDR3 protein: CASSQRLWARNTGELFF
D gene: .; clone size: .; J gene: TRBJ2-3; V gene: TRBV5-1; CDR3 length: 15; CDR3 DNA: TGCGCCAGCAGGGGGAGCGTCTTAAGGACAGATACGCAGTATTTT; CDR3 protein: CASRGSVLRTDTQYF
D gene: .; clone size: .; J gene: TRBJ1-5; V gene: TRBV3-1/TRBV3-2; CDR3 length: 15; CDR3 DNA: TGTGCCAGCAGCCCGGACCACGGACGGGGAGGGCCCCAGCATTTT; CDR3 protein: CASSPDHGRGGPQHF
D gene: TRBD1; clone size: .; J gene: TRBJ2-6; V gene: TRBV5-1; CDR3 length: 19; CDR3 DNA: TGCGCCAGCAGCTCCCCTCCAGGACAGGGGTTTCCTGGGGCCAACGTCCTGACTTTC; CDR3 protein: CASSSPPGQGFPGANVLTF
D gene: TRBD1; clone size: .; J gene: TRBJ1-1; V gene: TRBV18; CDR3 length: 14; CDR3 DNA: TGTGCCAGCTCACGGGACAGGAGGAACACTGAAGCTTTCTTT; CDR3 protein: CASSRDRRNTEAFF
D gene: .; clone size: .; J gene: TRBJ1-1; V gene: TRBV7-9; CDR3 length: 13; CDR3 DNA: TGTGCCAGCAGTTCAGGGCCTGCGCCGACTGCTTTCTTT; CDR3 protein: CASSSGPAPTAFF
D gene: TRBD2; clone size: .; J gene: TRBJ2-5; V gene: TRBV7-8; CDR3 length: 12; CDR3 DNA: TGTGCCAGCACCTCGGGAGGGGGGACCCAGTACTTC; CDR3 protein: CASTSGGGTQYF
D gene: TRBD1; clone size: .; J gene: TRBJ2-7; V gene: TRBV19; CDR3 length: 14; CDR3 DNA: TGTGCCAGTAATCGTCGGGACAGCCCCTACGAGCAGTACTTC; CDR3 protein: CASNRRDSPYEQYF
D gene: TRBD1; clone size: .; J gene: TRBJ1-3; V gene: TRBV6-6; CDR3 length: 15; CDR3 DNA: TGTGCCAGCAGCTTGGGACAGAGCTCTGGAAACACCATATATTTT; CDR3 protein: CASSLGQSSGNTIYF
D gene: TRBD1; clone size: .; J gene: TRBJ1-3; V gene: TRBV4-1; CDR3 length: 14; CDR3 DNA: TGCGCCACCACAGGGGCCATGGACCAGGACACCATATATTTT; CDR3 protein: CATTGAMDQDTIYF
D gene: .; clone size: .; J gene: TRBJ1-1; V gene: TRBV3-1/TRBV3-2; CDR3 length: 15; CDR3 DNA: TGTGCCAGCAGCCCTCTAGTCGGGAAGAACACTGAAGCTTTCTTT; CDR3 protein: CASSPLVGKNTEAFF
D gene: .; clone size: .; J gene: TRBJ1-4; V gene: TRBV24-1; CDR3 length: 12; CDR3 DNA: TGTGCCACCAGTGATCTGGTCGGGAGACTGTTTTTT; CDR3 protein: CATSDLVGRLFF
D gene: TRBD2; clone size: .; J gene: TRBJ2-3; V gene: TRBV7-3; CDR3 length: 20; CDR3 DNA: TGTGCCAGCAGCGACTCCGGGACTAGCGGGGGGGCCGAGAGGATAGATACGCAGTATTTT; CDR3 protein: CASSDSGTSGGAERIDTQYF
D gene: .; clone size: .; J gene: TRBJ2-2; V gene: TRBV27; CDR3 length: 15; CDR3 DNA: TGTGCCAGCAGTTTATGGGCCCGATGGACCGGGGAGCTGTTTTTT; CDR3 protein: CASSLWARWTGELFF
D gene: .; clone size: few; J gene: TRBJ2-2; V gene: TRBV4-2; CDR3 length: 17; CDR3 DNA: TGTGCCAGCAGCCAAGAAGTGCACAACCTGTACACCGGGGAGCTGTTTTTT; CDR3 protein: CASSQEVHNLYTGELFF
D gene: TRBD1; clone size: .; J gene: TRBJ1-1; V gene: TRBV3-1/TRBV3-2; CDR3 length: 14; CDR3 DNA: TGTGCCAGCAGCTGGACAGGGGCGGGCACTGAAGCTTTCTTT; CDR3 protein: CASSWTGAGTEAFF
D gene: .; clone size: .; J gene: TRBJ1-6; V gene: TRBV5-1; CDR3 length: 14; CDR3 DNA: TGCGCCAGCAGCTTGGTCGGCAGGGATTCACCCCTCCACTTT; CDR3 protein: CASSLVGRDSPLHF
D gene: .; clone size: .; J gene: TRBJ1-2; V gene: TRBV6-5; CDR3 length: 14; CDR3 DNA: TGTGCCAGCAGAATTCTGAGAGATAACTATGGCTACACCTTC; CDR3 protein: CASRILRDNYGYTF
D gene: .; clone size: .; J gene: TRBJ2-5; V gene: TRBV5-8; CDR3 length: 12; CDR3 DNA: TGTGCCAGCAGCTTGGGACACCGGACCCAGTACTTC; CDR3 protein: CASSLGHRTQYF
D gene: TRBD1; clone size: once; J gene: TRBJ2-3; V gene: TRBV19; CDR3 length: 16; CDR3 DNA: TGTGCCAGTAGTATCCTCCGGACAGGGATAACAGATACGCAGTATTTT; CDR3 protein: CASSILRTGITDTQYF
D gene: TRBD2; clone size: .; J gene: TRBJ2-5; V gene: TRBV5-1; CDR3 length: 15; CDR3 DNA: TGCGCCAGCAGCCCGAGCGGGGGGGCCCCGGAGACCCAGTACTTC; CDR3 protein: CASSPSGGAPETQYF
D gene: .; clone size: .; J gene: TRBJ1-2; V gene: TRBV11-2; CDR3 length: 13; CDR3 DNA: TGTGCCAGCAGCTTAGTTTCCGGGAATGGCTACACCTTC; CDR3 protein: CASSLVSGNGYTF
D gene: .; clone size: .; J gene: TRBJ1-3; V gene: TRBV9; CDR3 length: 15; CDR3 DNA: TGTGCCAGCAGCGTAGCTGCCGGGGCTGGAAACACCATATATTTT; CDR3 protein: CASSVAAGAGNTIYF
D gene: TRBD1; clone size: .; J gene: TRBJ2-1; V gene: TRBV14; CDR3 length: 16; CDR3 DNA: TGTGCCAGCAGCCCGCTAGGACAGGGAGGCTACAATGAGCAGTTCTTC; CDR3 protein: CASSPLGQGGYNEQFF
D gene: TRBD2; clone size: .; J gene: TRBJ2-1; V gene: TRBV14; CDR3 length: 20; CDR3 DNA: TGTGCCAGCAGCCAGCAATCGGGACTAGCGGGGGGGAGCTCCTACAATGAGCAGTTCTTC; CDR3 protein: CASSQQSGLAGGSSYNEQFF
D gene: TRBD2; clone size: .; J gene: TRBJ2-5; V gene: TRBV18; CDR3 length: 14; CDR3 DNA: TGTGCCAGCTCACCTAGCCAGGGAGGGGAGACCCAGTACTTC; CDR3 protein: CASSPSQGGETQYF
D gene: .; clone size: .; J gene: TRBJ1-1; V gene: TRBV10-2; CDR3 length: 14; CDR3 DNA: TGCGCCAGCAGTGAGTCCCAATTGAACACTGAAGCTTTCTTT; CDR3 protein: CASSESQLNTEAFF